This T cell receptor (beta chain) was profiled in a study of beta chain features in type 1 diabetes. Study details: No age, gender or cell yield differences were seen between patients and healthy donors. Study-wide points: People with Type 1 diabetes carried modestly yet significantly shorter TCRB CDR3s in all four CD4+ subsets.

This clone has more than one count but fewer than ten. Antigen specificity is unknown. The study reverse transcribed the entire isolated RNA, so it sequenced expressed TCRB transcripts. Data came from immunoSEQ multiplex PCR; TCRdb stores just in-frame clones and leaves some out. The table lists over 650,000 clones, about an eighth of them singletons. V gave up 4 bases and J gave up 5 bases, with 15 bases separating them. The CDR3 has 14 residues. Per the germline V gene, CDR1 is SEHNR and CDR2 is FQNEAQ (reference sequence). Sequences were obtained from naive CD4+ T cells from blood. The chain combines TRBV7-9 with TRBJ2-7, with D tentatively TRBD1 (6 bases). The sequence was obtained from a young man with type 1 diabetes. CDR3 sequence reads: CASSYTGRLNEQYF. The CDR3 DNA is TGTGCCAGCAGCTACACAGGGAGATTAAACGAGCAGTACTTC.